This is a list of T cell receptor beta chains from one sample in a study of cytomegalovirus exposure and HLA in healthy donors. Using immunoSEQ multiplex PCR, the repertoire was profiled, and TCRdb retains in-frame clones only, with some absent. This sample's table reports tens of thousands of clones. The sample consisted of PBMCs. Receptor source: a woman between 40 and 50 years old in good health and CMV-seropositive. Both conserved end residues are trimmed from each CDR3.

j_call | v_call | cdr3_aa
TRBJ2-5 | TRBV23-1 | ASSQSSGVETQY
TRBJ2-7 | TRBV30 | AWTFGTSGAYEQY
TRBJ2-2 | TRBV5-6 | ASSSRTGPTGELF
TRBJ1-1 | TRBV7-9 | ASSERLGTRQNTEAF
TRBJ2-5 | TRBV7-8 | ASSSTWRREARETQY
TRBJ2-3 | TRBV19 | ASSIKLQDTQY
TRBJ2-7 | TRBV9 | ASSVLPGALEEQY
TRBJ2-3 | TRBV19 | ASSIWTSGHTDTQY
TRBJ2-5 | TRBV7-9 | ASSLAGHPQY
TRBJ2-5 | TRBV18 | ASSPNRGKETQY
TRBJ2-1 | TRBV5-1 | ASRSGTGGLNEQF
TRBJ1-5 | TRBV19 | ASSPGTGSFQPQH
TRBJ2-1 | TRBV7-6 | ASSLGDTEVGEQF
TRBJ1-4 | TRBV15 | ATGSDRTEKLF
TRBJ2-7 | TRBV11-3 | ASSLDGREGDYEQY
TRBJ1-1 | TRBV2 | ASRIRQDTEAF
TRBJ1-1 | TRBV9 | ASSVKGQPNTEAF
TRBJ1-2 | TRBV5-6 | ASSGGRNYYGYT
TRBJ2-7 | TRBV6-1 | ASSQPGQSTEQY
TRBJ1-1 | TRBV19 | ASKQGQTFMNTEAF
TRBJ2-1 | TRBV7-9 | ASSLVLATNEQF
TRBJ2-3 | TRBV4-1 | ASSQVVTGVRDKQY
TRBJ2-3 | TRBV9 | ASSVDLLAGADTQY
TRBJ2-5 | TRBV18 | ASSPSQSGHRVLETQY
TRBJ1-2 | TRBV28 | ASGELGTAYDYGYT
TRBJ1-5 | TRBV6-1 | ASSGTADQPQH
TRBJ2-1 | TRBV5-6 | ASSLGWGLVDNEQF
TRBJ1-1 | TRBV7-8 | ASSFDSGAEAF
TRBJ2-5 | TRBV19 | ASSIGRAQETQY
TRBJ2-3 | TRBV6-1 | ASSLGQGAEDTQY
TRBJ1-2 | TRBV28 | ASSFNRGGEYGYT
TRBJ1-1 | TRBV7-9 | ARSFVSEAF
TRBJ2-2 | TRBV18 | ASSQASANTGELF
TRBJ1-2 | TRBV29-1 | SVEALRQGARGYT
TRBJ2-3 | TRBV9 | ASSVAGGSTDTQY
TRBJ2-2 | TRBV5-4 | ASSLAWSTGELF
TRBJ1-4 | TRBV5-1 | ASSPGQGGVFNEKLF
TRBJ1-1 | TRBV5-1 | ASSSRHRGNMNTEAF
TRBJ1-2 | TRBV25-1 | ASSPPRGTLYGYT
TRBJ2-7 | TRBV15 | ATSISISGGGLYEQY
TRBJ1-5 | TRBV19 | ASSNFGGAGQPQH
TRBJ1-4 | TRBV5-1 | ASSPGQPNEKLF